This T cell receptor beta chain was identified during a study of blood T cells in healthy people across ages. The overall study: Every two T cells gave about one barcoded beta molecule via template switching.

Study-wide points: More naive CD4+ cells and higher diversity marked long-lived donors relative to aged donors. Per-million-T-cell TCR beta diversity fell roughly linearly with age.

For the second PCR, which ran for about 6 to 11 cycles, a sample-barcoded 5' primer and a J-beta primer mix were used. Via MiXCR, TCRdb re-called the 5' RACE reads, giving one row per CDR3 protein. The table includes 650,000 or so distinct CDR3 sequences, over 40% detected once. Remarks on this clonotype: Its antigen remains unidentified.

Germline values: CDR1 LGHDT, CDR2 YNNKEL (reference sequence). The CDR3 contains 16 residues. The V and J ends lost 4 bases and 5 bases respectively, with 20 bases between them. Sequenced material: blood. The TCR was taken from an elderly woman in good health. The rearrangement joins TRBV3-1 to TRBJ2-5; a weak D match, TRBD1 (6 bases). The CDR3 here is CASSPLKRTVGETQYF. The CDR3 coding sequence is TGTGCCAGCAGCCCTCTAAAGAGGACAGTGGGTGAGACCCAGTACTTC.